These 19 T cell receptor beta chains share one sample of origin, sequenced in a study of cytomegalovirus exposure and HLA in healthy donors. Clones were sequenced by immunoSEQ multiplex PCR, and TCRdb holds only the in-frame ones, with some missing. The sample includes around 240,000 clones, 90% seen only once; the top ten take 0.3% to 0.4%. Sequenced: PBMCs. The receptors were sampled from a woman in her late teens or twenties in good health and CMV-seronegative.

This chain uses TRBV5-1 with TRBJ2-3; 15 nucleotides agree with TRBD2. J was trimmed by 3 bases and V by 4 bases; bases with no gene match: 9. This CDR3 comprises 18 residues. Germline V gene sequence: CDR1 SGHRS, CDR2 YFSETQ. The CDR3 nucleotides read TGCGCCAGCAGCCCCGGGACTAGCGGGGGGCCGGGGACAGATACGCAGTATTTT. Translated: CASSPGTSGGPGTDTQYF.

The chain has TRBV11-2 and TRBJ2-1, with a tentative D call TRBD1 (5 bases). The V end was cut by 3 bases, the J end by 5 bases, with 17 bases between. Germline lookup yields CDR1 SGHAT and CDR2 FQNNGV. The CDR3 runs 16 residues. This CDR3 reads CASSLERLGLNNEQFF. CDR3 bases: TGTGCCAGCAGCTTGGAGAGGTTGGGGCTAAACAATGAGCAGTTCTTC. The full variable domain, completed using reference TRBV11-2 and TRBJ2-1, is EAGVAQSPRYKIIEKRQSVAFWCNPISGHATLYWYQQILGQGPKLLIQFQNNGVVDDSQLPKDRFSAERLKGVDSTLKIQPAKLEDSAVYLCASSLERLGLNNEQFFGPGTRLTVL.

The chain has TRBV18 and TRBJ2-1, with 12 bases lining up with TRBD1. This CDR3 has 16 residues. Trimming took 0 bases from V and 8 from J; bases not matched to a gene: 5. Germline CDR1 KGHSH, CDR2 LQKENI. Here the CDR3 reads CASSPPKGQGAYEQFF. CDR3 in DNA: TGTGCCAGCTCACCACCCAAGGGACAGGGGGCCTATGAGCAGTTCTTC.

This chain uses TRBV6-5 with TRBJ1-4; TRBD1 matches 9 bases. V dropped 4 bases and J dropped 7; count of bases not matched to a gene: 10. Germline V lookup: CDR1 MNHEY, CDR2 SVGAGI. The CDR3 is 16 residues long. CDR3 nucleotides: TGTGCCAGCAGTTCCGCCCGGGACAGGGATAGTGAAAAACTGTTTTTT. It specifies CASSSARDRDSEKLFF.

The genes are TRBV28 and TRBJ1-4; D gene ambiguous. Trimming took 6 bases from V and 15 from J, leaving 17 bases between them. The CDR3 has 12 amino acids. From germline, CDR1 is MDHEN and CDR2 SYDVKM. The CDR3 sequence: CASSLDADRLFF. The CDR3, as DNA: TGTGCCAGCAGCCTAGACGCCGATCGTTTGTTTTTT.

Only a few counts were recorded for this clone. This chain links TRBV10-1 with TRBJ1-1; no reliable D call. Trimming pared 3 bases from V and 5 bases from J, leaving 13 bases between. CDR3 length equals 14 residues. From germline, CDR1 is WNHNN and CDR2 SYGVQD (reference sequence). CDR3 protein: CASSDLRRGTEAFF. In DNA, the CDR3 is TGCGCCAGCAGTGATCTGCGCCGAGGGACTGAAGCTTTCTTT.

The chain links TRBV25-1 to TRBJ2-3, with 8 bases matching TRBD1. The germline gives CDR1 MGHDK, CDR2 SYGVNS. The CDR3 is 14 amino acids. V trimming: 5 bases; J trimming: 4 bases; junction bases outside the gene matches: 5. Written as DNA, the CDR3 is TGTGCCAGCAGTCTTGACAGGGGACCAGATACGCAGTATTTT. Its protein is CASSLDRGPDTQYF.

The chain couples TRBV28 to TRBJ1-4; possible D gene TRBD1, 5 bases. Trimming cost V 5 bases and J 8 bases, with 12 bases left between them. Germline V gene lookup returns CDR1 MDHEN and CDR2 SYDVKM. The CDR3 loop spans 13 amino acids. As DNA, the CDR3 is TGTGCCAGCAGTCCCGGGGGGATCGAAAAACTGTTTTTT. It yields the protein CASSPGGIEKLFF. Based on the CDR3 plus reference TRBV28 and TRBJ1-4, the full variable domain is DVKVTQSSRYLVKRTGEKVFLECVQDMDHENMFWYRQDPGLGLRLIYFSYDVKMKEKGDIPEGYSVSREKKERFSLILESASTNQTSMYLCASSPGGIEKLFFGSGTQLSVL.

This sequence joins TRBV7-6 and TRBJ1-1; no clear D gene. V dropped 5 bases and J dropped 6 bases, with 16 bases sitting between them. Germline V gives CDR1 SGHVS, CDR2 FNYEAQ. The CDR3 extends over 14 amino acids. This CDR3 reads CASSDRTSSAEAFF. The CDR3 bases are TGTGCCAGCAGCGACCGGACGAGTAGCGCTGAAGCTTTCTTT. Drawing the rest from reference TRBV7-6 and TRBJ1-1, the complete variable domain is GAGVSQSPRYKVTKRGQDVALRCDPISGHVSLYWYRQALGQGPEFLTYFNYEAQQDKSGLPNDRFSAERPEGSISTLTIQRTEQRDSAMYRCASSDRTSSAEAFFGQGTRLTVV.

V is TRBV28 and J is TRBJ2-3; D may be TRBD2 (6 bases). Germline CDR1 MDHEN, CDR2 SYDVKM. CDR3 length equals 17 residues. V shed 2 bases and J shed 2 bases, with 17 bases lying between them. This CDR3 is CASSLIALGGDTDTQYF. DNA for the CDR3: TGTGCCAGCAGTTTAATAGCGTTGGGCGGGGACACAGATACGCAGTATTTT.

CDR3 protein: CASSIGEGYGYTF. CDR3 in DNA: TGTGCCAGTAGTATCGGGGAGGGCTATGGCTACACCTTC. The V call is TRBV19, the J call TRBJ1-2; D remains unclear. V dropped 3 bases and J dropped 4 bases, with 9 bases sitting between them. The CDR3 is 13 residues long. Germline CDR1 LNHDA, CDR2 SQIVND (reference sequence). Supplemented by reference TRBV19 and TRBJ1-2, the full variable domain reads DGGITQSPKYLFRKEGQNVTLSCEQNLNHDAMYWYRQDPGQGLRLIYYSQIVNDFQKGDIAEGYSVSREKKESFPLTVTSAQKNPTAFYLCASSIGEGYGYTFGSGTRLTVV.

The genes are TRBV7-9 and TRBJ2-5; D may be TRBD2 (6 bases). From germline, CDR1 is SEHNR and CDR2 FQNEAQ (reference sequence). V lost 8 bases to trimming and J lost 3 bases, with 13 bases between them. The CDR3 totals 13 residues. The CDR3 DNA sequence: TGTGCCAGCGATGGGAAGCGGGAAGAGACCCAGTACTTC. Translated, it gives CASDGKREETQYF.

V usage is TRBV7-9 and J usage is TRBJ2-7; D ambiguous. Germline values: CDR1 SEHNR, CDR2 FQNEAQ (reference sequence). Trimming left V 9 bases short and J 3 bases short, with 15 bases between. The length of the CDR3 is 13 residues. CDR3: CASRPPSDYEQYF. CDR3 DNA: TGTGCCAGTCGCCCCCCCAGCGACTACGAGCAGTACTTC.

The rearrangement links TRBV7-2 to TRBJ2-7; 10 nucleotides agree with TRBD1. The CDR3 sequence is 18 residues long. Germline assignment: CDR1 SGHTA and CDR2 FQGNSA. With V trimmed by 5 bases and J by 6 bases, 19 bases remained unmatched. CDR3 region: CASSSSSWDRGIIGEQYF. For the CDR3, the DNA is TGTGCCAGCAGCAGCTCATCCTGGGACAGGGGTATCATAGGCGAGCAGTACTTC.

This chain uses TRBV30 with TRBJ1-6, with TRBD1 matching over 7 bases. CDR3 size: 15 residues. Germline-derived CDR1 and CDR2 are GTSNPN and SVGIG (reference sequence). Trimming removed 1 base from V and 6 bases from J; junction bases left unmatched: 6. The CDR3 bases are TGTGCCTGGAGTGGTTCATCAGGGGGTAATTCACCCCTCCACTTT. This codes for CAWSGSSGGNSPLHF.

This clone was seen a few times. V usage is TRBV27 and J usage is TRBJ1-5; D is unclear. The CDR3 length is 13 residues. The V end lost 4 bases, the J end lost 2 bases, and 6 bases lay between the germline ends. The V gene's germline CDR1 is MNHEY and CDR2 SMNVEV (reference sequence). CDR3 sequence (DNA): TGTGCCAGCAGTTCAATAGGCAATCAGCCCCAGCATTTT. The encoded protein is CASSSIGNQPQHF.

The genes are TRBV4-1 and TRBJ2-7; D perhaps matches TRBD1 (6 bases). This CDR3 is built from 17 residues. CDR1 is MGHRA, CDR2 YSYEKL, per germline. The ends were cut back, 1 base at V and 2 bases at J, with 18 bases in the middle. CDR3 region: CASSQAAQGHPTYEQYF. CDR3 nucleotides: TGCGCCAGCAGCCAAGCGGCACAGGGACATCCCACCTACGAGCAGTACTTC.

A remark on this clone: This sample includes further DNA sequences coding for the same CDR3. The chain has TRBV9 and TRBJ1-4, with D tentatively TRBD1 (5 bases). Trimming cost V 0 bases and J 4 bases, with 7 bases left between them. The germline V gene encodes CDR1 SGDLS and CDR2 YYNGEE. This CDR3 contains 14 residues. The CDR3 DNA follows: TGTGCCAGCAGCGTAGCCGGGGGTAATGAAAAACTGTTTTTT. Translation gives CASSVAGGNEKLFF.

The rearrangement uses TRBV9 and TRBJ2-3; 7 bases match TRBD2. V shed 3 bases, J shed 4 bases, and the junction held 5 bases outside the gene matches. The CDR3 sequence is 14 residues long. From germline, CDR1 is SGDLS and CDR2 YYNGEE. The CDR3 protein is CASSGGGPSDTQYF. The CDR3 DNA reads TGTGCCAGCAGCGGGGGAGGGCCCTCAGATACGCAGTATTTT.